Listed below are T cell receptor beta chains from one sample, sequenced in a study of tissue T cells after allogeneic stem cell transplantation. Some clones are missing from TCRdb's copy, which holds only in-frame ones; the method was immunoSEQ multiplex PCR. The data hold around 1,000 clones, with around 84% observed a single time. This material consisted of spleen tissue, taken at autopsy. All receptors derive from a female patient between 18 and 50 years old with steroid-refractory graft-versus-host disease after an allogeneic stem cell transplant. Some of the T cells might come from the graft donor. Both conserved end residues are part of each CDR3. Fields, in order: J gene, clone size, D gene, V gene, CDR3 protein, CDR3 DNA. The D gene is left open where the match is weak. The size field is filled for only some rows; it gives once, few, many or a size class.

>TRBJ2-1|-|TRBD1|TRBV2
CASSEWTGGTYNEQFF
TGTGCCAGCAGTGAATGGACAGGGGGCACGTACAATGAGCAGTTCTTC
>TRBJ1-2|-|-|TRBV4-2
CASSQGLNYGYTF
TGTGCCAGCAGCCAAGGGCTTAACTATGGCTACACCTTC
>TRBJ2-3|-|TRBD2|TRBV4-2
CASSTRGRIPDTQYF
TGTGCCAGCAGCACGCGGGGGAGAATCCCAGATACGCAGTATTTT
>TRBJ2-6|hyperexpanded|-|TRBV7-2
CASSSGPSGANVLTF
TGTGCCAGCAGTTCCGGGCCGTCTGGGGCCAACGTCCTGACTTTC
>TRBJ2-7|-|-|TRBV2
CASSEGDFLSYEQYF
TGTGCCAGCAGCGAGGGGGACTTTCTGTCCTACGAGCAGTACTTC
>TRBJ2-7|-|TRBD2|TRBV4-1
CASSPSGGGAYEQYF
TGCGCCAGCAGCCCCTCTGGCGGGGGGGCCTACGAGCAGTACTTC
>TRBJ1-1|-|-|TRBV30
CAWSVDQNTEAFF
TGTGCCTGGAGTGTTGACCAGAACACTGAAGCTTTCTTT
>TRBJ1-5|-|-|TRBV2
CASSADRMGQPQHF
TGTGCCAGCAGTGCCGACAGGATGGGTCAGCCCCAGCATTTT
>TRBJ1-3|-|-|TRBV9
CASSAHYRSGNTIYF
TGTGCCAGCAGCGCCCATTACCGCTCTGGAAACACCATATATTTT
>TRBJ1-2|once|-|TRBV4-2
CASSQAEVMAANYGYTF
TGTGCCAGCAGCCAAGCTGAAGTGATGGCTGCAAACTATGGCTACACCTTC
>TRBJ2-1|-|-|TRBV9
CASTPGVHEQFF
TGTGCCAGCACCCCCGGGGTCCATGAGCAGTTCTTC
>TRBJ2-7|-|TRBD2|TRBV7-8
CASSLGGVEQYF
TGTGCCAGCAGCTTGGGGGGGGTCGAGCAGTACTTC
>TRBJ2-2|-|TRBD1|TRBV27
CASRDRGRTGELFF
TGTGCCAGCCGGGACAGGGGTCGGACCGGGGAGCTGTTTTTT
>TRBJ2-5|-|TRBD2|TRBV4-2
CASSQTSGRIGGQETQYF
TGTGCCAGCAGCCAAACTAGCGGGAGGATAGGGGGCCAAGAGACCCAGTACTTC
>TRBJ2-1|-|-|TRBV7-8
CASSLDGGNYNEQFF
TGTGCCAGCAGCTTAGATGGCGGGAACTACAATGAGCAGTTCTTC
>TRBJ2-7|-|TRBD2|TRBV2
CASSWRTLGGYEQYF
TGTGCCAGCAGCTGGAGAACTCTCGGGGGGTACGAGCAGTACTTC
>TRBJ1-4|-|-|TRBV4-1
CASSQEFQATNEKLFF
TGCGCCAGCAGCCAAGAATTTCAAGCAACTAATGAAAAACTGTTTTTT
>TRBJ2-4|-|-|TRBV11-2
CASSTGGLANIQYF
TGTGCCAGCAGCACGGGGGGCCTGGCAAACATTCAGTACTTC
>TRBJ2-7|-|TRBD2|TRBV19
CASSIDYGGKTYEQYF
TGTGCCAGTAGTATAGATTACGGGGGGAAAACCTACGAGCAGTACTTC
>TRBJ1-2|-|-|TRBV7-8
CASSLVIGGLGGYTF
TGTGCCAGCAGCTTAGTTATCGGGGGGCTTGGAGGCTACACCTTC
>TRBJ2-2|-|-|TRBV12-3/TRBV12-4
CASSLGTGELFF
TGTGCCAGCAGTTTAGGGACCGGGGAGCTGTTTTTT
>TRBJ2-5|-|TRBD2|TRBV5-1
CASSNLAGGLQETQYF
TGCGCCAGCAGCAACCTAGCGGGGGGCCTTCAAGAGACCCAGTACTTC
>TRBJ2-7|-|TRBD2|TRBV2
CARGGSSYEQYF
TGTGCCAGGGGCGGGAGCTCCTACGAGCAGTACTTC
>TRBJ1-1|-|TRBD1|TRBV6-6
CASNELRGSEAFF
TGTGCCAGCAACGAACTCAGGGGGTCTGAAGCTTTCTTT